This T cell receptor (beta chain) derives from a study of cytomegalovirus exposure and HLA in healthy donors. Comment on this clone: As yet, its antigen is unknown.

Study-level findings and limits: Cytomegalovirus association was listed for 170 or so TCR beta chains. Later work showed greater clonal expansion in HLA-associated TCR beta chains than in equally common others. In the analysis, some V segments, TRBV6-2 and TRBV6-3 included, were excluded as indistinguishable.

With 60 Vbeta and 13 Jbeta primers, the PCR was carried out. Clones were read by immunoSEQ multiplex PCR, and TCRdb kept only the in-frame ones, dropping some. The sample lists 110,000 or so clones, roughly 15% occurring once. Germline V gene lookup returns CDR1 LGHNA and CDR2 YSLEER. The V and J ends lost 4 bases and 6 bases respectively, with 10 bases between them. The CDR3 consists of 13 residues. Specimen: PBMCs. The chain employs TRBV4-3 and TRBJ2-1, with a possible D match to TRBD2 (5 bases). This TCR was recovered from a female donor in good health and CMV-seronegative. CDR3 bases: TGCGCCAGCAGCCTAGGACTTCCCAATGAGCAGTTCTTC. This gives the protein CASSLGLPNEQFF.